This T cell receptor beta chain was sequenced during a study of T cell responses to AZD1222 COVID-19 vaccine. The CDR3 has 12 amino acids. CDR1 and CDR2 (germline): SEHNR, FQNEAQ (reference sequence). Trimming took off 5 bases at V and 8 bases at J, with 12 bases between the two ends. The repertoire was sequenced with immunoSEQ multiplex PCR; TCRdb's copy has only in-frame clones and lacks some. Here the sample spans 100,000 to 150,000 clones, 75% to 90% being singletons. J is TRBJ1-2 and V is TRBV7-9; weak D call: TRBD1 (6 bases). The specimen comprised peripheral blood, sampled on day 0 of AZD1222 vaccination. The sequence was obtained from an adult in good health. CDR3 nucleotide sequence: TGTGCCAGCAGCGTGACAGGAGTCGGCTACACCTTC. This gives the protein CASSVTGVGYTF.